Included here is one T cell receptor (beta chain) sequence, with context. The entry originates in a study of blood T cells in healthy people across ages. A second PCR, run for 7 to 11 cycles, used a sample-barcoded 5' primer plus a J-beta primer mix. Each CDR3 protein is one row after TCRdb ran MiXCR on the 5' RACE reads. This sample has over a million distinct CDR3 sequences; 55% to 75% occur once, and the top ten carry over 5%. Trimming pared 5 bases from V and 3 bases from J, leaving 13 bases between. CDR1 is LGHDT, CDR2 YNNKEL, per germline (reference sequence). This CDR3 is 14 amino acids long. Approximately 9.1 milliliters was the volume of peripheral blood drawn from each donor.

This TCR came from a man between 18 and 29 years old in good health. V gene TRBV3-1 combines with J gene TRBJ1-1; D is possibly TRBD1 (6 bases). The specimen sequenced was blood. CDR3 residues: CASSSTRQDTEAFF. The CDR3 DNA reads TGTGCCAGCAGCTCGACTAGACAGGACACTGAAGCTTTCTTT.